This T cell receptor (beta chain) was sequenced during a study of cytomegalovirus exposure and HLA in healthy donors. Study summary: Among roughly 180 million T cells, an earlier analysis found roughly 120 million unique TCR beta sequences.

Study-wide results and limits: Later analysis identified several of the most significant clusters that appeared linked to common viral pathogens. As immune exposure information, only CMV serostatus was available. According to an earlier analysis, most TCR beta V segments yielded productive rearrangements about 87% or about 30% of the time.

The V segment lost 0 bases and the J segment 5 bases; nucleotides outside the gene matches: 8. CDR3 length: 16 residues. Germline CDR1 MNHNS, CDR2 SASEGT. Vbeta (60) and Jbeta (13) primers were used in the PCR. Generated by immunoSEQ multiplex PCR, the TCRdb table keeps only in-frame clones and is missing some. This sample has 150,000 to 200,000 clones, with approximately 82% found just once. Comment on this clone: The antigen is not known.

The material sequenced was PBMCs. The chain is built from TRBV6-1 and TRBJ2-5; 8 bases agree with TRBD2. The TCR originated in a man between 18 and 35 years old in good health and CMV-seropositive. Here the CDR3 DNA reads TGTGCCAGCAGTGAAGCGATCCTAGCGGGTGGGGAGACCCAGTACTTC. As protein: CASSEAILAGGETQYF.